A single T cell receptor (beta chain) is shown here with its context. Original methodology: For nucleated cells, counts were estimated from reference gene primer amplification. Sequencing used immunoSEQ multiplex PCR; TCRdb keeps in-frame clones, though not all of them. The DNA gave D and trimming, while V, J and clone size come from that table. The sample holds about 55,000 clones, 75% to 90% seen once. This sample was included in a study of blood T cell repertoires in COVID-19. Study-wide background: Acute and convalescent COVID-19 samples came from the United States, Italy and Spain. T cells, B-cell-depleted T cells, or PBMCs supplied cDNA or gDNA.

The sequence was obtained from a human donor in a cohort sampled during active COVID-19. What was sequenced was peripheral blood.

CDR3 sequence: CASGDSYGYTF. DNA of the CDR3: TGCGCCAGCGGGGACAGCTATGGCTACACCTTC. The V gene is TRBV5-1, the J gene TRBJ1-2; 7 bases are a match to TRBD1. V shed 7 bases and J 4 bases; nucleotides not matched to a gene: 1. CDR1 is SGHRS, CDR2 YFSETQ, per germline. The CDR3 consists of 11 residues.